Below are 30 T cell receptor beta chains sequenced from a single sample in a study of OX40 agonist ivuxolimab in advanced cancers. The data were produced by immunoSEQ multiplex PCR, yet TCRdb's version contains in-frame clones alone and is incomplete. The table has around 46,000 clones, around 77% seen once. The sequences come from CD4+ or CD8+ T cells sorted from blood, collected in a trial of the OX40 agonist ivuxolimab. These receptors were obtained from an adult with an advanced solid tumor such as melanoma, head and neck, liver or kidney cancer.

The DNA of the CDR3 is TGTGCCAGCAGTAAAGGGGCTACGAACACCGGGGAGCTGTTTTTT. Translation: CASSKGATNTGELFF. The rearrangement links TRBV2 to TRBJ2-2; TRBD1 might be the D (5 bases). V lost 5 bases and J 0 bases, leaving 10 bases between the germline ends. The CDR3 loop spans 15 amino acids. Germline CDR1 is SNHLY and CDR2 is FYNNEI. The full variable domain, with the rest looked up from reference TRBV2 and TRBJ2-2, is EPEVTQTPSHQVTQMGQEVILRCVPISNHLYFYWYRQILGQKVEFLVSFYNNEISEKSEIFDDQFSVERPDGSNFTLKIRSTKLEDSAMYFCASSKGATNTGELFFGEGSRLTVL.

On this clone itself: Germline is not matched at one junction end, which may reflect a read error. This chain links TRBV10-3 with TRBJ2-1; TRBD1 matches at 7 bases. This CDR3 has 14 residues. Per the germline V gene, CDR1 is ENHRY and CDR2 is SYGVKD. CDR3 protein: CAINEGQTYNEQFF. The CDR3 coding sequence is TGTGCCATCAATGAGGGACAGACATACAATGAGCAGTTCTTC.

This chain joins TRBV19 and TRBJ2-6; TRBD1 agrees at 9 bases. The CDR3 loop spans 18 amino acids. CDR1 LNHDA and CDR2 SQIVND come from the germline V gene (reference sequence). The trim removed 6 bases at V and 0 bases at J, leaving 9 bases unmatched. Here the CDR3 reads CASRLAGTGTSGANVLTF. The CDR3 DNA is TGTGCCAGTAGACTAGCCGGGACAGGGACCTCTGGGGCCAACGTCCTGACTTTC.

The V and J genes are TRBV28 and TRBJ2-3; TRBD2 aligns across 9 bases. Germline values: CDR1 MDHEN, CDR2 SYDVKM. This CDR3 contains 17 residues. Losses at the gene ends were 6 bases for V and 4 bases for J; bases not matched to a gene: 14. The CDR3 is CASRAPLAGVGADTQYF. DNA for the CDR3: TGTGCCAGCAGGGCCCCCTTAGCGGGAGTAGGGGCAGATACGCAGTATTTT.

Only a few counts were recorded for this clone. This chain uses TRBV2 with TRBJ1-5, with D possibly matching TRBD1 (5 bases). The CDR3 length is 13 residues. Germline loops: CDR1 SNHLY, CDR2 FYNNEI. Trimming shortened V by 8 bases and J by 5 bases, and 13 bases separated the two germline ends. The CDR3 DNA reads TGTGCCAGCGCCGGGACGTGGGATCAGCCCCAGCATTTT. It encodes CASAGTWDQPQHF.

The chain is built from TRBV13 and TRBJ2-1, with D possibly matching TRBD1 (5 bases). The CDR3 totals 16 residues. Germline V CDR1 and CDR2: PRHDT, FYEKMQ (reference sequence). The V and J ends lost 0 bases and 2 bases respectively, with 11 bases between them. The CDR3 coding sequence is TGTGCCAGCAGCTTAGGTTGGACACAAACCTACAATGAGCAGTTCTTC. Translating it yields CASSLGWTQTYNEQFF. Full variable domain (outside the CDR3, taken from reference TRBV13 and TRBJ2-1): AAGVIQSPRHLIKEKRETATLKCYPIPRHDTVYWYQQGPGQDPQFLISFYEKMQSDKGSIPDRFSAQQFSDYHSELNMSSLELGDSALYFCASSLGWTQTYNEQFFGPGTRLTVL.

V usage is TRBV29-1 and J usage is TRBJ2-5; D unclear. V was shortened by 3 bases and J by 6 bases, with 14 bases between the two germline ends. Germline V gene data show CDR1 as SQVTM and CDR2 as ANQGSEA. The CDR3 length is 13 residues. The CDR3 region is CSVDQTRLKTQYF. In DNA form, the CDR3 reads TGCAGCGTTGACCAGACCAGGTTGAAGACCCAGTACTTC. The full variable domain, completed using reference TRBV29-1 and TRBJ2-5, is SAVISQKPSRDICQRGTSLTIQCQVDSQVTMMFWYRQQPGQSLTLIATANQGSEATYESGFVIDKFPISRPNLTFSTLTVSNMSPEDSSIYLCSVDQTRLKTQYFGPGTRLLVL.

This chain links TRBV9 with TRBJ2-3, with D perhaps TRBD1 (6 bases). V shed 1 base and J shed 5 bases, with 17 bases lying between them. CDR1 and CDR2 from the germline V gene are SGDLS and YYNGEE. The CDR3 has 16 residues. The CDR3 spells CASSVLGQPPGDTQYF. In DNA, the CDR3 is TGTGCCAGCAGCGTATTAGGACAGCCCCCGGGAGATACGCAGTATTTT.

The rearrangement links TRBV19 to TRBJ1-4; 7 nucleotides align to TRBD1. Germline CDR1 reads LNHDA; CDR2 reads SQIVND (reference sequence). The V gene end was trimmed by 4 bases and the J gene end by 5 bases; junction bases not matched to a gene: 10. The CDR3 extends over 16 amino acids. Here the CDR3 DNA reads TGTGCCAGTAGTACAGCCGGGACAGCTAGAAATGAAAAACTGTTTTTT. Its protein product is CASSTAGTARNEKLFF. Drawing the rest from reference TRBV19 and TRBJ1-4, the complete variable domain is DGGITQSPKYLFRKEGQNVTLSCEQNLNHDAMYWYRQDPGQGLRLIYYSQIVNDFQKGDIAEGYSVSREKKESFPLTVTSAQKNPTAFYLCASSTAGTARNEKLFFGSGTQLSVL.

V and J are TRBV28 and TRBJ1-5; D is possibly TRBD1 (5 bases). Germline V CDR1 and CDR2: MDHEN, SYDVKM. V lost 3 bases and J lost 7, with 13 bases in between. The CDR3 loop spans 14 amino acids. The DNA of the CDR3 is TGTGCCAGCAGTTTTACTAGTGGGGGACAGCCCCAGCATTTT. Translated, it gives CASSFTSGGQPQHF.

This clone showed up just a few times. V gene TRBV10-3 combines with J gene TRBJ2-5; possibly TRBD2 for D (6 bases). CDR3 length: 12 residues. V lost 10 bases, J lost 10 bases, and 19 bases lay in between. The V gene's germline CDR1 is ENHRY and CDR2 SYGVKD. In DNA, the CDR3 is TGTGCCACCCGGGCGACCGGGGGTGGCCAGTACTTC. Residues: CATRATGGGQYF.

This clone came up a few times. The J gene is TRBJ2-1, the V gene TRBV4-1; 10 nucleotides match TRBD2. This CDR3 has 16 residues. V lost 4 bases to trimming and J lost 5 bases; unmatched junction nucleotides: 8. CDR1 is MGHRA and CDR2 is YSYEKL in the germline V gene. The CDR3 spells CASSRVGLAVNNEQFF. CDR3 DNA: TGCGCCAGCAGCCGGGTTGGACTAGCGGTCAACAATGAGCAGTTCTTC.

The V and J genes are TRBV10-3 and TRBJ2-5; D call uncertain. Trimming removed 3 bases at V and 2 bases at J, with 7 bases between. This CDR3 comprises 13 residues. Germline V CDR1 and CDR2: ENHRY, SYGVKD. DNA for the CDR3: TGTGCCATCAGTGAACCCCATCAAGAGACCCAGTACTTC. It is translated as CAISEPHQETQYF.

This chain links TRBV30 with TRBJ1-1, with 9 positions matching TRBD1. This CDR3 comprises 16 residues. The germline CDR1 and CDR2 sequences are GTSNPN and SVGIG (reference sequence). The junction had 14 bases not matched to a gene; V was cut back by 0 bases and J by 9 bases. Written as DNA, the CDR3 is TGTGCCTGGAGTGTGAGGACAGGGGCTATCGCCTCTAAAGCTTTCTTT. It translates to CAWSVRTGAIASKAFF.

The count of this clone is one. V and J are TRBV5-1 and TRBJ2-5; D unclear. Trimming cost V 3 bases and J 0 bases, with 12 bases left between them. This CDR3 spans 15 amino acids. Germline V gene sequence: CDR1 SGHRS, CDR2 YFSETQ. The CDR3 sequence is CASSSGTQDQETQYF. The CDR3 region has the DNA TGCGCCAGCAGCTCAGGAACCCAGGACCAAGAGACCCAGTACTTC.

V gene TRBV19 combines with J gene TRBJ1-2; D remains unclear. V was cut by 1 base and J by 2 bases, with 8 bases left in between. The V gene's germline CDR1 is LNHDA and CDR2 SQIVND (reference sequence). The CDR3 runs 14 residues. The CDR3 is CASSIVNSNYGYTF. CDR3 nucleotides: TGTGCCAGTAGTATAGTCAACAGCAACTATGGCTACACCTTC.

The gene calls are TRBV28 and TRBJ1-1; D gene ambiguous. The CDR3 is 13 residues long. V was cut by 6 bases and J by 1 base, with 9 bases left in between. Germline V gives CDR1 MDHEN, CDR2 SYDVKM. The CDR3 region has the DNA TGTGCCAGCAGGAGGCCGGGGAACACTGAAGCTTTCTTT. Translation gives CASRRPGNTEAFF.

In regard to this clone: This sample also contains other DNA sequences that code for the same CDR3. The chain uses TRBV28 and TRBJ2-6; D uncertain. The CDR3 has 17 residues. Trimming pared 5 bases from V and 0 bases from J, leaving 14 bases between. Looked up from germline, CDR1 is MDHEN and CDR2 is SYDVKM. CDR3 amino acids: CASSPQWLHSGANVLTF. The DNA for the CDR3 is TGTGCCAGCAGTCCCCAGTGGCTACACTCTGGGGCCAACGTCCTGACTTTC.

CDR3 amino acids: CASSWKVSNQPQHF. The DNA of the CDR3 is TGTGCCAGTAGTTGGAAGGTTAGCAATCAGCCCCAGCATTTT. V is TRBV19 and J is TRBJ1-5; D is ambiguous. Trimming pared 5 bases from V and 0 bases from J, leaving 8 bases between. Looked up from germline, CDR1 is LNHDA and CDR2 is SQIVND (reference sequence). There are 14 residues in the CDR3.

This clone was seen a single time. CDR3 sequence: CASSLANNSPLHF. The CDR3 DNA is TGTGCCAGCAGCTTAGCAAATAATTCACCCCTCCACTTT. This chain connects TRBV13 to TRBJ1-6; no clear D. The CDR3 totals 13 residues. V lost 1 base to trimming and J lost 5 bases, with 3 bases between them. Germline V gene sequence: CDR1 PRHDT, CDR2 FYEKMQ (reference sequence). The full variable domain, with the rest looked up from reference TRBV13 and TRBJ1-6, is AAGVIQSPRHLIKEKRETATLKCYPIPRHDTVYWYQQGPGQDPQFLISFYEKMQSDKGSIPDRFSAQQFSDYHSELNMSSLELGDSALYFCASSLANNSPLHFGNGTRLTVT.

The chain uses TRBV5-4 and TRBJ2-5; the D call may be TRBD1 or TRBD2 (6 bases each). The CDR3 contains 13 residues. Trimming took 3 bases from V and 2 from J, leaving 8 bases between them. Germline values: CDR1 SGHNT, CDR2 YYREEE (reference sequence). The CDR3 sequence is CASSWGAQETQYF. Here the CDR3 DNA reads TGTGCCAGCAGCTGGGGGGCTCAAGAGACCCAGTACTTC.

The chain links TRBV29-1 to TRBJ2-4, with TRBD1 identical over 10 bases. V lost 6 bases, J lost 1 base, and 3 bases stayed unmatched. This CDR3 region has 14 residues. Germline V gives CDR1 SQVTM, CDR2 ANQGSEA. The CDR3 sequence: CSVRDRGAKNIQYF. The CDR3 DNA reads TGCAGCGTGAGGGACAGGGGTGCCAAAAACATTCAGTACTTC.

This clone was counted between two and nine times. V is TRBV7-9 and J is TRBJ1-6; 11 bases are shared with TRBD1. CDR3 size: 14 residues. J gave up 9 bases and V 5 bases, and 3 bases lay outside the gene matches. The germline CDR1 and CDR2 sequences are SEHNR and FQNEAQ (reference sequence). As DNA, the CDR3 is TGTGCCAGCAGCGGAGGACAGGGGGCTTCACCCCTCCACTTT. It encodes CASSGGQGASPLHF.

The J gene is TRBJ2-3, the V gene TRBV30; 11 bases align to TRBD1. Germline CDR1 is GTSNPN and CDR2 is SVGIG (reference sequence). With V trimmed by 3 bases and J by 2 bases, 10 bases remained unmatched. CDR3 size: 17 residues. The DNA of the CDR3 is TGTGCCTGGAGACCCAGTGGGACAGGGGGACTCACAGATACGCAGTATTTT. This gives the protein CAWRPSGTGGLTDTQYF.

The chain carries TRBV7-3 and TRBJ2-2; TRBD2 matches 7 bases. The junction had 6 bases not matched to a gene; V was cut back by 1 base and J by 1 base. CDR3 size: 17 residues. The germline gives CDR1 SGHTA, CDR2 FQGTGA. This chain's CDR3 is CASSLRSGGRNTGELFF. CDR3 nucleotide sequence: TGTGCCAGCAGCTTAAGATCAGGCGGGAGGAACACCGGGGAGCTGTTTTTT.

The table lists this clone with many counts. This sequence joins TRBV4-1 and TRBJ1-2; D may be TRBD1 (5 bases). V was clipped by 5 bases and J by 3 bases, with 10 bases between them. The CDR3 is made up of 13 amino acids. Germline CDR1 MGHRA, CDR2 YSYEKL. CDR3: CASSAGGYYGYTF. As DNA, the CDR3 is TGCGCCAGCAGCGCGGGGGGATACTATGGCTACACCTTC.

This rearrangement joins TRBV13 to TRBJ1-4; a weak D match, TRBD1 (6 bases). Per germline, CDR1 PRHDT and CDR2 FYEKMQ (reference sequence). Trimming stripped 4 bases from V and 6 bases from J, with 21 bases between. The CDR3 runs to 17 residues. The CDR3, as DNA: TGTGCCAGCAGCTCAAACAGGGCCCCTTTTCGAGATGAAAAACTGTTTTTT. It yields the protein CASSSNRAPFRDEKLFF.

The gene calls are TRBV7-6 and TRBJ2-5; 10 bases line up with TRBD2. The CDR3 runs 19 residues. V lost 4 bases and J lost 2; bases outside the gene matches: 16. Germline loops: CDR1 SGHVS, CDR2 FNYEAQ. CDR3 protein: CASSSTGWASGRVQETQYF. The CDR3 coding sequence is TGTGCCAGCAGCTCCACCGGGTGGGCTAGCGGGAGAGTTCAAGAGACCCAGTACTTC.

The J gene is TRBJ1-2, the V gene TRBV10-2; 9 nucleotides align to TRBD1. The germline V gene encodes CDR1 WSHSY and CDR2 SAAADI. J was trimmed by 6 bases and V by 0 bases; bases with no gene match: 5. The CDR3 runs to 15 residues. The CDR3 sequence: CASSESLGQGNGYTF. The CDR3 nucleotides read TGCGCCAGCAGTGAGTCGCTGGGACAGGGAAATGGCTACACCTTC.

The chain has TRBV6-5 and TRBJ2-1; either TRBD1 or TRBD2 may supply D (5 bases each). Germline V lookup: CDR1 MNHEY, CDR2 SVGAGI. The V end was cut by 6 bases, the J end by 9 bases, with 18 bases between. The CDR3 has 14 residues. The CDR3 spells CASSIRDPWGEQFF. The CDR3 region has the DNA TGTGCCAGCAGCATCCGGGACCCCTGGGGTGAGCAGTTCTTC.